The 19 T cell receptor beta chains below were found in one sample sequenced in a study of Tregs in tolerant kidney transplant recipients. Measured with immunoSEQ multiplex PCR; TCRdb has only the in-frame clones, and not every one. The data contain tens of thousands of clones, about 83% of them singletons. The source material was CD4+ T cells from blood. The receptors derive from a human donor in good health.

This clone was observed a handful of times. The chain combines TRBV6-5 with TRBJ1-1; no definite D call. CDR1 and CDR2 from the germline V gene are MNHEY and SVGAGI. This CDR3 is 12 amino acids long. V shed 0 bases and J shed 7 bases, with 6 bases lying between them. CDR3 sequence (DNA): TGTGCCAGCAGTTACTCGGGCCTTGAAGCTTTCTTT. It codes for CASSYSGLEAFF.

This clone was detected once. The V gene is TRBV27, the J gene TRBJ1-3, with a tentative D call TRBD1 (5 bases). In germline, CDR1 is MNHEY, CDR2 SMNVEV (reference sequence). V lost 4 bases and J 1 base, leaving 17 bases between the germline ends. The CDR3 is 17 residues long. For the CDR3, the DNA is TGTGCCAGCAGTTCGCGACAGCCGGGTGGGTCTGGAAACACCATATATTTT. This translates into CASSSRQPGGSGNTIYF.

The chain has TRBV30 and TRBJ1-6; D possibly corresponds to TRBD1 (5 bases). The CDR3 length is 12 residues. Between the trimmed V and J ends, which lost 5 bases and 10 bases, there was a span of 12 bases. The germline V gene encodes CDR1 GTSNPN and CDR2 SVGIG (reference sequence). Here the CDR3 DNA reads TGTGCCTGGGGACAAAGGGGATCACCCCTCCACTTT. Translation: CAWGQRGSPLHF.

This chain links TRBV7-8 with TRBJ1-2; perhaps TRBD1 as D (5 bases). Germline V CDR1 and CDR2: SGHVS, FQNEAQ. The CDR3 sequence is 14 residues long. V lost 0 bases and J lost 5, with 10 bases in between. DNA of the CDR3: TGTGCCAGCAGCTTAGCGGGGGGGGTGTATGGCTACACCTTC. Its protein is CASSLAGGVYGYTF.

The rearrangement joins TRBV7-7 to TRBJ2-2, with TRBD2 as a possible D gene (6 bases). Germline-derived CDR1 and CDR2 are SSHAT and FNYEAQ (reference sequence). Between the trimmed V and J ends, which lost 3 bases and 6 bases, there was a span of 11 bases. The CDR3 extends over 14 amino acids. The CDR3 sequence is CASSLSWEAGELFF. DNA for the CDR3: TGTGCCAGCAGCTTGAGTTGGGAGGCCGGGGAGCTGTTTTTT.

CDR3 sequence (DNA): TGTGCCAGCAGCTTAGATGACAGGGGGCGAGGCTACACCTTC. Its translation: CASSLDDRGRGYTF. V usage is TRBV7-6 and J usage is TRBJ1-2, with 10 bases aligning to TRBD1. The CDR3 contains 14 residues. Trimming removed 1 base from V and 8 bases from J; junction bases left unmatched: 4. Germline V gene sequence: CDR1 SGHVS, CDR2 FNYEAQ.

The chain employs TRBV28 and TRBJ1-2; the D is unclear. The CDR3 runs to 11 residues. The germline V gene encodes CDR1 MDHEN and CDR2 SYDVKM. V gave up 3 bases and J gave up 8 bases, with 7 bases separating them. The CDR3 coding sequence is TGTGCCAGCAGTTTTCCGGAGGGCTACACCTTC. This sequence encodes CASSFPEGYTF.

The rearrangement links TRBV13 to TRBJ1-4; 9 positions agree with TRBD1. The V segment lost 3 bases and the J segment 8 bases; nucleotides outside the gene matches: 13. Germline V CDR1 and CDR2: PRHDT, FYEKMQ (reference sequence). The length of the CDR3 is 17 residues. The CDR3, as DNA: TGTGCCAGCAGCTTCCGGAATCCACAGGGGGCTCGGGAAAAACTGTTTTTT. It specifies CASSFRNPQGAREKLFF.

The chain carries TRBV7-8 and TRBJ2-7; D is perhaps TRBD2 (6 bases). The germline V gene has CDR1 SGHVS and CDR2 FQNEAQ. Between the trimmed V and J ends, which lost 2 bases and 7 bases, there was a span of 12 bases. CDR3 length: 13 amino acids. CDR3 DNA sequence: TGTGCCAGCAGCTTACCACCGGGAGTAGAGCAGTACTTC. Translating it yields CASSLPPGVEQYF.

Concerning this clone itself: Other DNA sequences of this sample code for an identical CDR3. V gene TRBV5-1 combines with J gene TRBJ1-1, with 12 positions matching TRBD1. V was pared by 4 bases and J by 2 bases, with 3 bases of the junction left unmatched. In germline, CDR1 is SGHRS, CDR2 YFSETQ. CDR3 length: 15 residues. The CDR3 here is CASSPGTGGNTEAFF. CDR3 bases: TGCGCCAGCAGCCCGGGGACAGGGGGCAACACTGAAGCTTTCTTT.

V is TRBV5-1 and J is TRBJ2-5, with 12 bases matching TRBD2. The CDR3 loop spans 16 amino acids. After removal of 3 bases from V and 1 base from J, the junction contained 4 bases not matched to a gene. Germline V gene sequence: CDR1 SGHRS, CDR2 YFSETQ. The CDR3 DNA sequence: TGCGCCAGCAGCTCCGGACTAGCGGGGTCCCAAGAGACCCAGTACTTC. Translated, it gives CASSSGLAGSQETQYF.

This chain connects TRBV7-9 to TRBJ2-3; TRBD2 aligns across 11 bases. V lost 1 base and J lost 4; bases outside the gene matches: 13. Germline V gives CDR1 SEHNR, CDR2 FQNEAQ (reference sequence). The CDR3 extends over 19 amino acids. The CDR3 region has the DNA TGTGCCAGCAGCTTAGGGGCGCTAGCGGGGGGCCTCGGGGCAGATACGCAGTATTTT. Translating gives CASSLGALAGGLGADTQYF. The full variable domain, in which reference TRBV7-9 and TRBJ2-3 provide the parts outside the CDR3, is DTGVSQNPRHKITKRGQNVTFRCDPISEHNRLYWYRQTLGQGPEFLTYFQNEAQLEKSRLLSDRFSAERPKGSFSTLEIQRTEQGDSAMYLCASSLGALAGGLGADTQYFGPGTRLTVL.

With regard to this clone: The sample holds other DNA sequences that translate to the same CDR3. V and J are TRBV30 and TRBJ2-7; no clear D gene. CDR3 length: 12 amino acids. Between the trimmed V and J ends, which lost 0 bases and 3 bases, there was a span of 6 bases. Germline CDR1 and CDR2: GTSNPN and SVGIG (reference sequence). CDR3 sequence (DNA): TGTGCCTGGAGTGTAGGAGTCTACGAGCAGTACTTC. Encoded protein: CAWSVGVYEQYF.

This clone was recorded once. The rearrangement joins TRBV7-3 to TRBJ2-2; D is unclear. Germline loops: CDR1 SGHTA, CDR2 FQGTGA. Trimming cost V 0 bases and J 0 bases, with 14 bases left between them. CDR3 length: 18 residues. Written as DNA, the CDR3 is TGTGCCAGCAGCTTAACGGGCAGGACGGCCGCGAACACCGGGGAGCTGTTTTTT. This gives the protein CASSLTGRTAANTGELFF.

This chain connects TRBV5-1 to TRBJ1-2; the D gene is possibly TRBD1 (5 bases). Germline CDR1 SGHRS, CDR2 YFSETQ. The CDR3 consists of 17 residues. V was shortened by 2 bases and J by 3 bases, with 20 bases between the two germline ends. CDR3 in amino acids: CASSFPSQGRWDYGYTF. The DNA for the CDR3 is TGCGCCAGCAGCTTCCCGTCCCAGGGACGCTGGGACTATGGCTACACCTTC.

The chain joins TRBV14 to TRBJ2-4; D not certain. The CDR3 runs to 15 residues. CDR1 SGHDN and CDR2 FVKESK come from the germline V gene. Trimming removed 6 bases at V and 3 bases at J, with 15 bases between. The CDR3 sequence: CASSPVVGNKNIQYF. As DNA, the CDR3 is TGTGCCAGCAGTCCGGTTGTGGGGAACAAAAACATTCAGTACTTC.

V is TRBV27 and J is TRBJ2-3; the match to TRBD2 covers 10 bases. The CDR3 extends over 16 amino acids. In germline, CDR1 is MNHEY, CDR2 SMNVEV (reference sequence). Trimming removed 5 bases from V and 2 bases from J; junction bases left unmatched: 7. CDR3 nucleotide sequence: TGTGCCAGCAGTCCCCTGACTAGCGGGTACACAGATACGCAGTATTTT. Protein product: CASSPLTSGYTDTQYF.

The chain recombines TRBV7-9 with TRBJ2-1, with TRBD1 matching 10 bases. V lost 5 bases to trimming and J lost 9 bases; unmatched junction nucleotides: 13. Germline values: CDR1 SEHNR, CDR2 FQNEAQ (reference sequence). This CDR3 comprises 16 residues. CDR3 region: CASSTFSGQGILEQFF. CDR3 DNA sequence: TGTGCCAGCAGCACCTTTTCGGGACAGGGGATTCTTGAGCAGTTCTTC.

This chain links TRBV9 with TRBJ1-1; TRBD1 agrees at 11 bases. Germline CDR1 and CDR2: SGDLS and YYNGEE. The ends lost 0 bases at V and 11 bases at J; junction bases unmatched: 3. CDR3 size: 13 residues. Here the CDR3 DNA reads TGTGCCAGCAGCGTAGGGACAGGGGGCAGGGCTTTCTTT. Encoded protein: CASSVGTGGRAFF. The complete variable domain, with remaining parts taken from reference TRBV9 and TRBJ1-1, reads DSGVTQTPKHLITATGQRVTLRCSPRSGDLSVYWYQQSLDQGLQFLIQYYNGEERAKGNILERFSAQQFPDLHSELNLSSLELGDSALYFCASSVGTGGRAFFGQGTRLTVV.